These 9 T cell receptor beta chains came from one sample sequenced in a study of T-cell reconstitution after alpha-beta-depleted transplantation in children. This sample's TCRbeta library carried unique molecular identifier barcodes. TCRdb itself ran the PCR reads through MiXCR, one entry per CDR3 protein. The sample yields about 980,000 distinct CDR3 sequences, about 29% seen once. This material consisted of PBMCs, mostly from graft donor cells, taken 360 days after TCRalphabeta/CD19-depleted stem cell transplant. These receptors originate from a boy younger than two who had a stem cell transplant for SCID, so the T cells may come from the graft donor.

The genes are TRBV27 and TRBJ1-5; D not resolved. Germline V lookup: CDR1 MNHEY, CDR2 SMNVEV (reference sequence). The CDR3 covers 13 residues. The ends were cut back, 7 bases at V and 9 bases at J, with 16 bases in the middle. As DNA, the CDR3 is TGTGCCAGCAATGGCCTTGGAGCTGGGCCCCAGCATTTT. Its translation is CASNGLGAGPQHF.

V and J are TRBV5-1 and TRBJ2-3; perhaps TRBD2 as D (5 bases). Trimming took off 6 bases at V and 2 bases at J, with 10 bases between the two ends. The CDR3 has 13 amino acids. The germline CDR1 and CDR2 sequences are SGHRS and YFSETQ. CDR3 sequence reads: CASKERSTDTQYF. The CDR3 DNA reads TGCGCCAGCAAGGAGCGGTCCACAGATACGCAGTATTTT.

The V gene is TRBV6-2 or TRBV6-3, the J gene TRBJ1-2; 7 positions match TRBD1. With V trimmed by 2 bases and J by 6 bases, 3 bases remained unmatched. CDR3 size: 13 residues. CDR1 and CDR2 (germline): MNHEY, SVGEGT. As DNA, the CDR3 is TGTGCCAGCAGTTACGTGACAGGGAATGGCTACACCTTC. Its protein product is CASSYVTGNGYTF.

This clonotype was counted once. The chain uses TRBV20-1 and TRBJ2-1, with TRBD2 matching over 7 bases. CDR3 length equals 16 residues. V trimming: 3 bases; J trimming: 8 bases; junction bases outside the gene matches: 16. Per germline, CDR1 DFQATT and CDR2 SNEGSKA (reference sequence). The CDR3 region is CSASSLTSTVPHEQFF. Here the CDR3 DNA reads TGCAGTGCTAGTTCATTGACTAGCACCGTTCCGCATGAGCAGTTCTTC.

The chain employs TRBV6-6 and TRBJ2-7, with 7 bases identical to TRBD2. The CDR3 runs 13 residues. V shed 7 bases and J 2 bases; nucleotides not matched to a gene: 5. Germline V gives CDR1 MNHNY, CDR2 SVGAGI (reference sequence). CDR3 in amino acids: CASKRGDPYEQYF. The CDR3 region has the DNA TGTGCCAGCAAGCGGGGCGATCCCTACGAGCAGTACTTC.

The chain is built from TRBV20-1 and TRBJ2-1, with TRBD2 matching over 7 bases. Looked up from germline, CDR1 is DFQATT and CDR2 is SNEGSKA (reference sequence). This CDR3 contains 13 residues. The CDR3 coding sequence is TGCAGGGCTGTGGTAGCGGGCTACAATGAGCAGTTCTTC. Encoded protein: CRAVVAGYNEQFF.

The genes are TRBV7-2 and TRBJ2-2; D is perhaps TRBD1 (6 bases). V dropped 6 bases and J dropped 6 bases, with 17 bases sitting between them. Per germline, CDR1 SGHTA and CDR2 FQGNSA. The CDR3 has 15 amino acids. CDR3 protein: CASSLQGRKSGELFF. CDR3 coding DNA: TGTGCCAGCAGTCTACAGGGAAGGAAGTCCGGGGAGCTGTTTTTT.

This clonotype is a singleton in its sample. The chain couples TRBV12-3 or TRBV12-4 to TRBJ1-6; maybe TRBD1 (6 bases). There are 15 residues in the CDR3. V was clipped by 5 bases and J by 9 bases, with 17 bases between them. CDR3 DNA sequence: TGTGCCAGCAGTCGCCTGGCAGGGGTGAGTTCACCCCTCCACTTT. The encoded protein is CASSRLAGVSSPLHF.

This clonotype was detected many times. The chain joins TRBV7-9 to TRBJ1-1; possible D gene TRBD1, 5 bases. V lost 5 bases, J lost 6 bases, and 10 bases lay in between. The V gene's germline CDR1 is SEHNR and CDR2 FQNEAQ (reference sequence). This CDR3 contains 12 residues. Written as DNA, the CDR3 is TGTGCCAGCAGCCGGATGGGGCCTGAAGCTTTCTTT. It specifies CASSRMGPEAFF. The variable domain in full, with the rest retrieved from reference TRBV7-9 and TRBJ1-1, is DTGVSQNPRHKITKRGQNVTFRCDPISEHNRLYWYRQTLGQGPEFLTYFQNEAQLEKSRLLSDRFSAERPKGSFSTLEIQRTEQGDSAMYLCASSRMGPEAFFGQGTRLTVV.